Listed below are T cell receptor beta chains from one sample, sequenced in a study of cytomegalovirus exposure and HLA in healthy donors. Sequencing used immunoSEQ multiplex PCR; TCRdb keeps in-frame clones, though not all of them. The sample lists 130,000 to 150,000 clones, 79% occurring once. The specimen sequenced was PBMCs. The origin of the receptors is a female donor in good health and CMV-seronegative. Both conserved end residues are part of each CDR3. A D gene is named only where the DNA matches it firmly. Clone size is given for some rows only: seen once, a few or many times, or a class if the clone is expanded.

-,-,TRBJ1-2,TRBV29-1,CSAGEGRVYTF,TGCAGCGCCGGAGAGGGTCGCGTCTACACCTTC
few,-,TRBJ2-5,TRBV5-1,CASSLDRQETQYF,TGCGCCAGCAGCTTGGACAGGCAAGAGACCCAGTACTTC
-,TRBD2,TRBJ2-1,TRBV27,CASSPRGVEQFF,TGTGCCAGCAGTCCTCGGGGGGTAGAGCAGTTCTTC
-,-,TRBJ2-3,TRBV11-2,CASSLVQGYTDTQYF,TGTGCCAGCAGCTTAGTACAGGGCTACACAGATACGCAGTATTTT
once,-,TRBJ1-1,TRBV5-4,CASSSPTERGEAFF,TGTGCCAGCAGCTCACCCACCGAGCGGGGTGAAGCTTTCTTT
-,TRBD1,TRBJ2-2,TRBV10-1,CASSDPGQGGTGELFF,TGCGCCAGCAGTGACCCGGGACAGGGAGGCACCGGGGAGCTGTTTTTT
once,-,TRBJ2-3,TRBV9,CASSVEGGTDTQYF,TGTGCCAGCAGCGTAGAGGGGGGCACAGATACGCAGTATTTT
once,TRBD2,TRBJ2-1,TRBV30,CAWSVGLAGENEQFF,TGTGCCTGGAGTGTAGGGTTAGCGGGAGAAAATGAGCAGTTCTTC
-,-,TRBJ1-1,TRBV19,CASSIEGGSEAFF,TGTGCCAGTAGTATTGAGGGGGGGAGCGAAGCTTTCTTT
-,TRBD1,TRBJ1-2,TRBV4-3,CASSLGTASLYGYTF,TGCGCCAGCAGTCTGGGGACAGCCTCACTCTATGGCTACACCTTC
-,TRBD1,TRBJ1-2,TRBV4-1,CASSQGINRGGYGYTF,TGCGCCAGCAGCCAAGGGATTAACAGGGGTGGCTATGGCTACACCTTC
-,-,TRBJ2-3,TRBV29-1,CSATDTDTQYF,TGCAGCGCAACTGACACAGATACGCAGTATTTT
-,-,TRBJ2-5,TRBV6-5,CASSYSEGGGPGTQYF,TGTGCCAGCAGTTACTCGGAGGGTGGCGGGCCCGGGACCCAGTACTTC
-,TRBD1,TRBJ1-6,TRBV5-4,CASSSGTADLWSPLHF,TGTGCCAGCAGCTCAGGGACAGCGGACCTGTGGTCACCCCTCCACTTT
-,-,TRBJ2-5,TRBV5-6,CASSRIRTAQETQYF,TGTGCCAGCTCCCGAATTCGGACTGCGCAAGAGACCCAGTACTTC
-,TRBD1,TRBJ1-1,TRBV6-6,CASVQTGTTEAFF,TGTGCCAGCGTTCAGACAGGGACCACTGAAGCTTTCTTT
-,-,TRBJ1-5,TRBV28,CASRNTGSNQPQHF,TGTGCCAGCAGAAACACAGGGAGCAATCAGCCCCAGCATTTT
once,TRBD2,TRBJ2-3,TRBV9,CASSVVQREPQYF,TGTGCCAGCAGCGTAGTCCAGCGGGAGCCGCAGTATTTT
-,TRBD1,TRBJ2-1,TRBV2,CASTTQGGSYNEQFF,TGTGCCAGCACCACACAGGGGGGCTCCTACAATGAGCAGTTCTTC
-,-,TRBJ2-3,TRBV9,CASSVGRARDTQYF,TGTGCCAGCAGCGTGGGCAGGGCCCGGGATACGCAGTATTTT
-,TRBD1,TRBJ1-5,TRBV4-1,CASSQGDGTGDNQPQHF,TGCGCCAGCAGCCAAGGTGACGGGACAGGGGACAATCAGCCCCAGCATTTT
-,-,TRBJ1-5,TRBV7-6,CASSLTIDRSQPQHF,TGTGCCAGCAGCTTAACAATAGACAGGTCTCAGCCCCAGCATTTT
-,TRBD1,TRBJ2-2,TRBV2,CASSEQGAGELFF,TGTGCCAGCAGTGAACAGGGGGCCGGGGAGCTGTTTTTT
-,-,TRBJ2-1,TRBV6-1,CASSEQGPGYNEQFF,TGTGCCAGCAGTGAACAGGGGCCCGGTTACAATGAGCAGTTCTTC
-,-,TRBJ1-5,TRBV30,CAWSVRGCPQHF,TGTGCCTGGAGTGTACGGGGATGCCCCCAGCATTTT
-,TRBD1,TRBJ1-2,TRBV30,CAWSATPGQIDGYTF,TGTGCCTGGAGTGCGACCCCGGGACAGATAGATGGCTACACCTTC
-,-,TRBJ1-1,TRBV7-9,CASTLSDRTGTVNTEAFF,TGTGCCAGCACCCTCTCCGACAGGACTGGCACGGTGAACACTGAAGCTTTCTTT
-,-,TRBJ2-2,TRBV2,CASRMDRSNTGELFF,TGTGCCAGCAGAATGGACAGATCGAACACCGGGGAGCTGTTTTTT
-,-,TRBJ2-7,TRBV5-4,CASSLGRGQYF,TGTGCCAGCAGCTTGGGGCGGGGTCAGTACTTC
-,TRBD1,TRBJ2-7,TRBV9,CASSTGTGTHREQYF,TGTGCCAGCAGCACCGGGACAGGGACACATCGGGAGCAGTACTTC
-,-,TRBJ1-1,TRBV18,CASSPARRDTEAFF,TGTGCCAGCTCACCAGCCAGGAGGGACACTGAAGCTTTCTTT
few,-,TRBJ1-1,TRBV7-9,CASSPWTDLNTEAFF,TGTGCCAGCAGCCCCTGGACAGACCTGAACACTGAAGCTTTCTTT
few,-,TRBJ1-1,TRBV6-5,CASNGRRTEAFF,TGTGCCAGCAACGGTCGGAGGACTGAAGCTTTCTTT
-,TRBD2,TRBJ2-5,TRBV6-1,CASSYSGTSGETQYF,TGTGCCAGCAGCTATAGCGGGACCTCCGGGGAGACCCAGTACTTC
-,-,TRBJ1-2,TRBV5-4,CASSLTGVPGGYTF,TGTGCCAGCAGCTTGACCGGGGTTCCGGGTGGCTACACCTTC